This T cell receptor (beta chain) was obtained from a study of blood T cell repertoires in COVID-19. Study details: The samples span acute and convalescent COVID-19 from the United States, Italy and Spain. PBMCs, B-cell-depleted T cells, or T cells provided the cDNA or gDNA that made up the material.

V dropped 0 bases and J dropped 4; count of bases not matched to a gene: 2. Germline V CDR1 and CDR2: SGHRS, YFSETQ. CDR3 size: 15 residues. In this sample, this clone turned up a few times. TCRdb's copy holds only in-frame clones and misses some; the assay was immunoSEQ multiplex PCR. The sample shows about 170,000 clones, approximately 84% of them seen only once. Sequenced: peripheral blood. The clonotype comes from a human donor with acute or convalescent COVID-19. The donor label of this sample is uncertain. The chain recombines TRBV5-1 with TRBJ1-5; 9 nucleotides agree with TRBD1. For the CDR3, the DNA is TGCGCCAGCAGCTTGGGGGGACAGGGAAATCAGCCCCAGCATTTT. Translating gives CASSLGGQGNQPQHF.